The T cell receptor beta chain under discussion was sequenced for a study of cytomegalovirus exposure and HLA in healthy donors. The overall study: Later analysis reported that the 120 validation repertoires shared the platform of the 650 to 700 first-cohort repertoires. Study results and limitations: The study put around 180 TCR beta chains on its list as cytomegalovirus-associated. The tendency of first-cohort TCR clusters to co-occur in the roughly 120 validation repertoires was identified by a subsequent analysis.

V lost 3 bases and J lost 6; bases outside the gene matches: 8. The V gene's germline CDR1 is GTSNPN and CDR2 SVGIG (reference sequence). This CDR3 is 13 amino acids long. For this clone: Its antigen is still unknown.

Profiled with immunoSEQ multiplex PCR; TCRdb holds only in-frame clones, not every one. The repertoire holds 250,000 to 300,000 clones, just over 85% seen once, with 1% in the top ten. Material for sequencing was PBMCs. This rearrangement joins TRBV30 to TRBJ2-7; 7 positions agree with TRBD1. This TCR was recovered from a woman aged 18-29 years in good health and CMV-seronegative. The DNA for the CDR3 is TGTGCCTGGAGCACGAAGGGGGCCGGCGAGCAGTACTTC. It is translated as CAWSTKGAGEQYF.